The 5 T cell receptor beta chains reported below all come from one sample, sequenced in a study of cytomegalovirus exposure and HLA in healthy donors. PCR primers comprised 60 Vbeta and 13 Jbeta primers. Sequenced by immunoSEQ multiplex PCR; TCRdb stores in-frame clones only, minus some. Of hundreds of thousands of clones listed, 65% to 85% are singletons. Source material: PBMCs. The receptors come from a female donor in good health and CMV-seronegative.

This sequence joins TRBV5-4 and TRBJ1-1; no clear D gene. There are 14 residues in the CDR3. Looked up from germline, CDR1 is SGHNT and CDR2 is YYREEE (reference sequence). V lost 4 bases to trimming and J lost 6 bases, with 16 bases between them. The CDR3 loop reads CASSLSGGRPEAFF. CDR3 bases: TGTGCCAGCAGCCTATCCGGAGGACGGCCTGAAGCTTTCTTT.

The count of this clone is one. This chain connects TRBV5-1 to TRBJ2-2; D is ambiguous. Trimming took off 2 bases at V and 3 bases at J, with 2 bases between the two ends. Germline V gives CDR1 SGHRS, CDR2 YFSETQ. The CDR3 totals 12 residues. The DNA for the CDR3 is TGCGCCAGCAGCTTCTACACCGGGGAGCTGTTTTTT. This translates into CASSFYTGELFF.

J is TRBJ1-3 and V is TRBV30, with D tentatively TRBD1 (6 bases). Germline V gene sequence: CDR1 GTSNPN, CDR2 SVGIG (reference sequence). With 1 base removed from V and 4 bases from J, the gap between germline ends came to 14 bases. This CDR3 is 15 amino acids long. In DNA form, the CDR3 reads TGTGCCTGGAGTGGGCACAGGGTGGGCGGAAACACCATATATTTT. It encodes CAWSGHRVGGNTIYF.

This sequence joins TRBV27 and TRBJ1-2, with 7 bases that match TRBD1. Germline CDR1 and CDR2: MNHEY and SMNVEV (reference sequence). CDR3 length: 14 residues. V was clipped by 5 bases and J by 5 bases; unmatched bases: 8. CDR3 sequence (DNA): TGTGCCAGCAGTCCAGGCGCAGGGGGGTATGGCTACACCTTC. Protein product: CASSPGAGGYGYTF.

The chain has TRBV6-5 and TRBJ2-5; a possible D gene is TRBD1 (5 bases). Per the germline V gene, CDR1 is MNHEY and CDR2 is SVGAGI. V lost 7 bases to trimming and J lost 4 bases, with 13 bases between them. This CDR3 comprises 13 residues. CDR3 sequence: CASKQGSRETQYF. The CDR3 DNA is TGTGCCAGCAAGCAGGGATCGAGAGAGACCCAGTACTTC.